These 19 T cell receptor beta chains were sequenced from one sample in a study of blood T cells in healthy people across ages. A second PCR, run for about 7 to 11 cycles, used a sample-barcoded 5' primer plus a J-beta primer mix. MiXCR was run by TCRdb on the 5' RACE reads, yielding one entry per CDR3 protein. This repertoire shows 1.6 million or so distinct CDR3 sequences, about 31% found once; its top ten account for 11%. Sequenced: blood. These receptors were taken from a young woman in good health.

This chain uses TRBV20-1 with TRBJ2-7, with D possibly TRBD2 on 6 matching bases. The CDR3 sequence is 16 residues long. Trimming left V 5 bases short and J 1 base short, with 21 bases between. Germline V gives CDR1 DFQATT, CDR2 SNEGSKA (reference sequence). CDR3 in DNA: TGCAGTGCTCATACGGGTGCAAGCGGGCCTTCCTACGAGCAGTACTTC. It encodes CSAHTGASGPSYEQYF.

This clonotype was counted ten times or more. This chain joins TRBV29-1 and TRBJ2-1; 14 bases agree with TRBD2. Germline V lookup: CDR1 SQVTM, CDR2 ANQGSEA. The V segment lost 3 bases and the J segment 8 bases; nucleotides outside the gene matches: 3. CDR3 length equals 14 residues. This CDR3 reads CSVETSGRVYEQFF. The CDR3 region has the DNA TGCAGCGTTGAGACTAGCGGGAGGGTATATGAGCAGTTCTTC.

This chain links TRBV7-9 with TRBJ1-1, with 11 bases fitting TRBD1. The J segment lost 1 base and the V segment lost 6 bases, leaving 7 bases of the junction unmatched. The CDR3 sequence is 16 residues long. Germline values: CDR1 SEHNR, CDR2 FQNEAQ (reference sequence). Written as DNA, the CDR3 is TGTGCCAGCAGACCGGACAGGGGGCAAGGGAACACTGAAGCTTTCTTT. It translates to CASRPDRGQGNTEAFF.

This clonotype turned up a few times. V is TRBV29-1 and J is TRBJ2-7; D may be TRBD2 (6 bases). The V end was cut by 6 bases, the J end by 2 bases, with 20 bases between. The CDR3 runs 15 residues. Germline CDR1 is SQVTM and CDR2 is ANQGSEA. Written as DNA, the CDR3 is TGCAGCGTGCTCACACGGGACTCTGCAACCTACGAGCAGTACTTC. It translates to CSVLTRDSATYEQYF.

The table lists this clonotype with a few counts. This chain connects TRBV5-5 to TRBJ1-2; D uncertain. Deletions cut 3 bases from V and 6 bases from J, with 15 bases between. Germline lookup yields CDR1 SGHKS and CDR2 YYEKEE (reference sequence). The CDR3 sequence is 14 residues long. The CDR3 loop reads CASSSGLGQDGYTF. Here the CDR3 DNA reads TGTGCCAGCAGCTCCGGACTGGGTCAGGATGGCTACACCTTC.

This clonotype was observed a few times. The CDR3 here is CASSLVTSAGGNNEQFF. As DNA, the CDR3 is TGTGCCAGCAGCTTAGTCACTTCAGCGGGAGGGAACAATGAGCAGTTCTTC. The chain combines TRBV7-6 with TRBJ2-1; 10 nucleotides agree with TRBD2. V gave up 1 base and J gave up 5 bases; unmatched junction bases: 8. CDR3 length: 17 residues. CDR1 is SGHVS and CDR2 is FNYEAQ in the germline V gene.

This clonotype has a handful of counts. This chain uses TRBV5-1 with TRBJ2-3; unclear D gene. The CDR3 runs to 15 residues. CDR1 and CDR2 from the germline V gene are SGHRS and YFSETQ. V was shortened by 6 bases and J by 2 bases, with 16 bases between the two germline ends. The CDR3 bases are TGCGCCAGCAAGCTGACCCAGGCCCACACAGATACGCAGTATTTT. It yields the protein CASKLTQAHTDTQYF.

The chain combines TRBV5-1 with TRBJ2-3; D may be TRBD1 or TRBD2 (6 bases each). There are 15 residues in the CDR3. The germline CDR1 and CDR2 sequences are SGHRS and YFSETQ. V was pared by 0 bases and J by 2 bases, with 10 bases between. CDR3 residues: CASSLEQGLTDTQYF. In DNA, the CDR3 is TGCGCCAGCAGCTTGGAACAGGGACTCACAGATACGCAGTATTTT.

Concerning this clonotype itself: A much larger clone lies a single base off, so this may be a read error. J is TRBJ2-1 and V is TRBV12-3 or TRBV12-4; tentative D call: TRBD2 (6 bases). The CDR3 is made up of 13 amino acids. The CDR3 DNA follows: TGTGCCGGCAGTTTGGACTACCGTAGCGAGCAGTTCTTC. Translating it yields CAGSLDYRSEQFF.

The J gene is TRBJ1-4, the V gene TRBV7-8, with a possible D match to TRBD1 (5 bases). Trimming removed 0 bases at V and 5 bases at J, with 13 bases between. This CDR3 has 16 residues. Germline V CDR1 and CDR2: SGHVS, FQNEAQ. The CDR3 nucleotides read TGTGCCAGCAGCTTAGCGCCGGTAGGGACGAATGAAAAACTGTTTTTT. Translated, it gives CASSLAPVGTNEKLFF.

The CDR3 spells CASSQVRSPQETQYF. The CDR3 coding sequence is TGTGCCAGCAGCCAAGTGCGAAGCCCGCAAGAGACCCAGTACTTC. The chain employs TRBV4-2 and TRBJ2-5; no clear D. The CDR3 extends over 15 amino acids. Trimming shortened V by 1 base and J by 2 bases, and 11 bases separated the two germline ends. Germline CDR1 LGHNA, CDR2 YNFKEQ.

In this sample, this clonotype turned up many times. The chain combines TRBV4-1 with TRBJ2-1; TRBD1 matches at 7 bases. Trimming at V came to 6 bases and at J to 5 bases, leaving 10 bases not matched to a gene. CDR3 size: 15 residues. Germline CDR1 MGHRA, CDR2 YSYEKL. The CDR3 reads CASSSRGQVDNEQFF. The CDR3 bases are TGCGCCAGCAGTTCTCGTGGACAGGTAGACAATGAGCAGTTCTTC.

The chain recombines TRBV20-1 with TRBJ2-5, with 8 bases that match TRBD1. Germline CDR1 DFQATT, CDR2 SNEGSKA (reference sequence). This CDR3 has 14 residues. The trim removed 6 bases at V and 5 bases at J, leaving 11 bases unmatched. CDR3 amino acids: CSALPRTGWETQYF. CDR3 DNA: TGCAGTGCCCTCCCCCGGACAGGGTGGGAGACCCAGTACTTC.

The chain employs TRBV7-3 and TRBJ2-4; D is possibly TRBD1 (6 bases). Germline CDR1 and CDR2: SGHTA and FQGTGA. The V gene lost 5 bases and the J gene lost 6 bases, with 17 bases spanning the gap. The CDR3 consists of 15 residues. The CDR3 bases are TGTGCCAGCAGCACCCTCGGACAGTCCGGAAACATTCAGTACTTC. Its protein product is CASSTLGQSGNIQYF.

In DNA form, the CDR3 reads TGTGCCAGCAGCACCCGGGCCCAGGGCGAGGCCCAGTACTTC. This sequence encodes CASSTRAQGEAQYF. V is TRBV28 and J is TRBJ2-5, with a tentative D call TRBD1 (5 bases). The V and J ends lost 6 bases and 9 bases respectively, with 20 bases between them. The CDR3 covers 14 residues. Germline V gives CDR1 MDHEN, CDR2 SYDVKM.

J is TRBJ2-4 and V is TRBV9, with 8 nucleotides matching TRBD2. TRBJ2-7 matches the DNA end more closely, so the J call is doubtful. This CDR3 is built from 16 residues. Germline CDR1 is SGDLS and CDR2 is YYNGEE. The CDR3 bases are TGTGCCAGCAGCGTCTCGGGCGGGGGGCTCCCCTACGAGCAGTACTTC. Its protein is CASSVSGGGLPYEQYF.

This clonotype was detected a few times. CDR3 sequence reads: CASSLGTGAFF. DNA of the CDR3: TGTGCCAGCAGTTTAGGGACAGGGGCTTTCTTT. The rearrangement uses TRBV12-3 or TRBV12-4 and TRBJ1-1; 8 nucleotides line up with TRBD1. This CDR3 comprises 11 residues. V trimming: 1 base; J trimming: 11 bases; junction bases outside the gene matches: 0.

This clonotype has ten or more counts. The chain has TRBV7-9 and TRBJ1-2, with D tentatively TRBD1 (6 bases). Germline CDR1 is SEHNR and CDR2 is FQNEAQ (reference sequence). The CDR3 loop spans 14 amino acids. V lost 5 bases, J lost 9 bases, and 19 bases lay in between. In DNA, the CDR3 is TGTGCCAGCAGCCCTCATTCAGGGGACTACCGCTACACCTTC. Encoded protein: CASSPHSGDYRYTF.

The chain's CDR3 is CASSPAGTGGFPNYGYTF. CDR3 nucleotide sequence: TGTGCCAGCAGTCCTGCCGGGACAGGCGGATTCCCTAACTATGGCTACACCTTC. The chain carries TRBV27 and TRBJ1-2; 8 bases agree with TRBD1. The germline CDR1 and CDR2 sequences are MNHEY and SMNVEV (reference sequence). V was clipped by 5 bases and J by 0 bases; unmatched bases: 14. The CDR3 is 18 amino acids.